This TCR beta chain is from a study of blood T cell repertoires in COVID-19. Study overall: The samples span acute and convalescent COVID-19 from the United States, Italy and Spain. T cells, B-cell-depleted T cells, or PBMCs supplied cDNA or gDNA.

As processed by the authors: From reference gene primer amplification, estimates of nucleated cell counts were derived. Data came from immunoSEQ multiplex PCR; TCRdb stores just in-frame clones and leaves some out. Clone size and the V and J calls come from that table; the DNA yielded D and trimming. The sample includes 290,000 or so clones, roughly 90% of them seen just once. The specimen sequenced was peripheral blood. This sequence originates from a man younger than 35 with active or convalescent COVID-19.

CDR3 sequence reads: CASSLDGLAGGVAKNIQYF. As DNA, the CDR3 is TGTGCCAGCAGCTTAGACGGACTAGCGGGAGGGGTAGCCAAAAACATTCAGTACTTC. The chain joins TRBV11-2 to TRBJ2-4; TRBD2 matches 15 bases. Trimming took 0 bases from V and 0 from J; bases not matched to a gene: 3. The CDR3 extends over 19 amino acids. Per the germline V gene, CDR1 is SGHAT and CDR2 is FQNNGV.